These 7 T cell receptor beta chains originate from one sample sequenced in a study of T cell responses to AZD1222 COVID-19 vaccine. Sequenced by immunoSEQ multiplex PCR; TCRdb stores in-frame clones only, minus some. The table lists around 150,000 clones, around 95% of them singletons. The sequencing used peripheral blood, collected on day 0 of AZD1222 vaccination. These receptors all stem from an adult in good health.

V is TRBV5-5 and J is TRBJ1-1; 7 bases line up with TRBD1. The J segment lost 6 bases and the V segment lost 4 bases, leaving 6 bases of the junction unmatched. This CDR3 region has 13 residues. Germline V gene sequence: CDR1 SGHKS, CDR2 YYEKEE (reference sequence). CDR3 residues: CASSIQGRAEAFF. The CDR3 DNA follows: TGTGCCAGCAGCATACAGGGGCGGGCTGAAGCTTTCTTT.

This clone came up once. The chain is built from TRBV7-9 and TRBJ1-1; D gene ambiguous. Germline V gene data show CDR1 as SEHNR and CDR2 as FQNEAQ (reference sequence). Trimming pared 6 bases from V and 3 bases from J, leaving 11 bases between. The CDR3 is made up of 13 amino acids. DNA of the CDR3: TGTGCCAGCAGTTCTATCGGTGACACTGAAGCTTTCTTT. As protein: CASSSIGDTEAFF.

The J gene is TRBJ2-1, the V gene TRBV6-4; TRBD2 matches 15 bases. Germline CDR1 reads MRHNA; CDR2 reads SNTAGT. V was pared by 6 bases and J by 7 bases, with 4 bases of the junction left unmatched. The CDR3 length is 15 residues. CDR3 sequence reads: CASSPGTSGRNEQFF. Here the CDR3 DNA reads TGTGCCAGCAGCCCGGGGACTAGCGGGAGGAATGAGCAGTTCTTC.

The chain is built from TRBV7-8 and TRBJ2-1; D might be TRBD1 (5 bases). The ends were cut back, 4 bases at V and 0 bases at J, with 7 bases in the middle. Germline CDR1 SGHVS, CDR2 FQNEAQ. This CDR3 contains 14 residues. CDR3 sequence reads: CASSSTASYNEQFF. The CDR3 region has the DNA TGTGCCAGCAGCTCGACAGCCTCCTACAATGAGCAGTTCTTC.

DNA for the CDR3: TGCGCCAGCGGGGACAATGATCAACTGTTTTTT. This encodes CASGDNDQLFF. The rearrangement uses TRBV5-1 and TRBJ1-4; D may be TRBD1 (6 bases). Germline assignment: CDR1 SGHRS and CDR2 YFSETQ. The CDR3 contains 11 residues. Trimming pared 7 bases from V and 12 bases from J, leaving 13 bases between.

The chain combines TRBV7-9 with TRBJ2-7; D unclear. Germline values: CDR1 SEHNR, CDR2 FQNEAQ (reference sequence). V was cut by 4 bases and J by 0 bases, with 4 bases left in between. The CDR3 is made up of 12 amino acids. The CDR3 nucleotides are TGTGCCAGCAGCTCCGCCTCCTACGAGCAGTACTTC. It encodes CASSSASYEQYF.

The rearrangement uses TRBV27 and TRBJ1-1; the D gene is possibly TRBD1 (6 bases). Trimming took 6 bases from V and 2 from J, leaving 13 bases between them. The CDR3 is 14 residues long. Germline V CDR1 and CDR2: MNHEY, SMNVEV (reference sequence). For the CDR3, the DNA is TGTGCCAGCAGCGTAGGGGGACTAAACACTGAAGCTTTCTTT. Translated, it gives CASSVGGLNTEAFF.